Below are 4 T cell receptor beta chains sequenced from a single sample in a study of neurological immune-mediated disorders. The time point denotes: technical triplicate 2. From the 5' RACE reads, TCRdb called clonotypes with MiXCR, one entry per CDR3 protein. The data show about 55,000 distinct CDR3 sequences, more than 20% seen once. Sequencing was performed on PBMCs. The receptor source for this set is a man aged 60-69 years with HTLV-1-associated myelopathy (HAM/TSP).

The table lists this clonotype with many counts. The chain carries TRBV20-1 and TRBJ2-7; 9 nucleotides agree with TRBD2. J gave up 0 bases and V 0 bases, and 6 bases lay outside the gene matches. Germline values: CDR1 DFQATT, CDR2 SNEGSKA (reference sequence). CDR3 length: 16 amino acids. Written as DNA, the CDR3 is TGCAGTGCTAGAGATCTTATAGCGGGAGTCTCCTACGAGCAGTACTTC. The encoded protein is CSARDLIAGVSYEQYF.

The table lists this clonotype with many counts. The J gene is TRBJ1-2, the V gene TRBV29-1; 7 positions match TRBD1. V dropped 3 bases and J dropped 6; count of bases not matched to a gene: 4. Germline CDR1 reads SQVTM; CDR2 reads ANQGSEA. This CDR3 has 12 amino acids. CDR3 protein: CSVDGTVDGYTF. Here the CDR3 DNA reads TGCAGCGTTGACGGGACAGTCGATGGCTACACCTTC.

This clonotype was seen many times. This chain links TRBV5-1 with TRBJ2-3; tentatively, D is TRBD1 (6 bases). V was clipped by 4 bases and J by 1 base, with 13 bases between them. CDR1 is SGHRS, CDR2 YFSETQ, per germline. This CDR3 region has 15 residues. The CDR3 sequence: CASSPQGMGTDTQYF. The CDR3 DNA follows: TGCGCCAGCAGCCCACAGGGAATGGGCACAGATACGCAGTATTTT.

This clonotype has a count of ten or more. CDR3 sequence: CASSRDLGASGRNEQYF. The CDR3 coding sequence is TGTGCCAGCAGCCGAGACCTAGGGGCTAGCGGGAGAAACGAGCAGTACTTC. The chain carries TRBV4-2 and TRBJ2-7, with TRBD2 matching 10 bases. Losses at the gene ends were 4 bases for V and 5 bases for J; bases not matched to a gene: 14. Germline V gene lookup returns CDR1 LGHNA and CDR2 YNFKEQ. The CDR3 length is 17 residues.